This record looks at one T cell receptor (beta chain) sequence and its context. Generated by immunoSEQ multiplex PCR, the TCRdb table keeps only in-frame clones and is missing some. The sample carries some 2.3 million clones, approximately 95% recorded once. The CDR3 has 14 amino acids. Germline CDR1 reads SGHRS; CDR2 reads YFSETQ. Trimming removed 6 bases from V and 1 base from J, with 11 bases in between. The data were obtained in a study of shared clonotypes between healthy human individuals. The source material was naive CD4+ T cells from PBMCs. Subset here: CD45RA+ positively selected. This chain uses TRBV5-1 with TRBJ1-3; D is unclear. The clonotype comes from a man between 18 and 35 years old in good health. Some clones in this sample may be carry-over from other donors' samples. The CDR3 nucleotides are TGCGCCAGCACCTACGACATGTCTGGAAACACCATATATTTT. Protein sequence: CASTYDMSGNTIYF.